The rows below give T cell receptor beta chains drawn from one sample of a study of T cell changes during pregnancy in multiple sclerosis. TCRdb's table, derived via immunoSEQ multiplex PCR, lists solely in-frame clones and lacks some. This sample has 39,000 or so clones, with around 90% found just once. The specimen was CD4+ T cells from peripheral blood mononuclear cells, collected after pregnancy. These receptors were taken from a female donor in good health, enrolled as a control in a pregnancy study. The CDR3 runs from the conserved cysteine through the conserved F or W. Fields, in order: J gene, V gene, clone size, D gene, CDR3 DNA, CDR3 protein. D genes are given only for firm matches. Some rows have no size entry. The others give once, few or many, or a class for an expanded clone.

J: TRBJ1-2; V: TRBV7-2; size: NA; D: NA; DNA: TGTGCCAGCAGCTTAGAACAGGGTAATGGCTACACCTTC; CDR3: CASSLEQGNGYTF
J: TRBJ1-5; V: TRBV6-5; size: NA; D: TRBD1; DNA: TGTGCCAGCAGCCCAAGGACAGGGGGCAATCAGCCCCAGCATTTT; CDR3: CASSPRTGGNQPQHF
J: TRBJ2-1; V: TRBV9; size: once; D: NA; DNA: TGTGCCAGCAGCGTAGCTCCCCCGGATGAGCAGTTCTTC; CDR3: CASSVAPPDEQFF
J: TRBJ2-5; V: TRBV19; size: NA; D: TRBD1; DNA: TGTGCCAGTAGCCTACAGGGGGCGGGCAAAGAGACCCAGTACTTC; CDR3: CASSLQGAGKETQYF
J: TRBJ1-1; V: TRBV25-1; size: NA; D: NA; DNA: TGTGCCAGCAGTGGCCCCCGGGGGACTGAAGCTTTCTTT; CDR3: CASSGPRGTEAFF
J: TRBJ2-1; V: TRBV27; size: NA; D: TRBD2; DNA: TGTGCCAGCAGCCGACGACTAGCGGGAGGGGTTATCTACAATGAGCAGTTCTTC; CDR3: CASSRRLAGGVIYNEQFF
J: TRBJ1-2; V: TRBV6-4; size: NA; D: TRBD1; DNA: TGTGCCAGCAGTGACGGATTTGGGACAGGGTTCTATGGCTACACCTTC; CDR3: CASSDGFGTGFYGYTF
J: TRBJ2-3; V: TRBV14; size: NA; D: TRBD2; DNA: TGTGCCAGCAGCCAAGATGCGGGAGGAACAGATACGCAGTATTTT; CDR3: CASSQDAGGTDTQYF
J: TRBJ2-1; V: TRBV11-1; size: NA; D: TRBD2; DNA: TGTGCCAGCAGCCGGGGGACTAGCGGGAGCTCCTACAATGAGCAGTTCTTC; CDR3: CASSRGTSGSSYNEQFF
J: TRBJ1-1; V: TRBV7-2; size: NA; D: TRBD1; DNA: TGTGCCAGCAGCGCCCAGGGGGGTGGGAAAACTGAAGCTTTCTTT; CDR3: CASSAQGGGKTEAFF
J: TRBJ1-2; V: TRBV6-5; size: NA; D: NA; DNA: TGTGCCAGCAAACAACCTCAGGGGAGCTACACCTTC; CDR3: CASKQPQGSYTF
J: TRBJ1-1; V: TRBV19; size: NA; D: TRBD1; DNA: TGTGCCACTACGGGACAGCCGAACACTGAAGCTTTCTTT; CDR3: CATTGQPNTEAFF
J: TRBJ1-4; V: TRBV18; size: NA; D: NA; DNA: TGTGCCAGCTCACCTAAACAGGGTGGCGAAAAACTGTTTTTT; CDR3: CASSPKQGGEKLFF
J: TRBJ1-2; V: TRBV29-1; size: NA; D: TRBD1; DNA: TGCAGCGTTTCACAGGGGTACATCACCTTC; CDR3: CSVSQGYITF
J: TRBJ1-2; V: TRBV18; size: NA; D: NA; DNA: TGTGCCAGCTCACCCAAAAGGGGGTCTCTAATAGATGGCTACACCTTC; CDR3: CASSPKRGSLIDGYTF
J: TRBJ2-7; V: TRBV5-4; size: NA; D: NA; DNA: TGTGCCAGCAGCCCTCGGGAATCCTACGAGCAGTACTTC; CDR3: CASSPRESYEQYF
J: TRBJ1-1; V: TRBV7-9; size: NA; D: NA; DNA: TGTGCCAGCAGGCCGAGGGTGAAGAACACTGAAGCTTTCTTT; CDR3: CASRPRVKNTEAFF
J: TRBJ2-3; V: TRBV4-3; size: NA; D: NA; DNA: TGCGCCAGCAGCCAACGGGCGGGTGGCACAGATACGCAGTATTTT; CDR3: CASSQRAGGTDTQYF
J: TRBJ1-6; V: TRBV11-3; size: NA; D: NA; DNA: TGTGCCAGCAGCTTTGGCCGTGGGGGGAATTCACCCCTCCACTTT; CDR3: CASSFGRGGNSPLHF
J: TRBJ1-6; V: TRBV6-5; size: NA; D: NA; DNA: TGTGCCAGCACACCAACGGGGTTGAATAATTCACCCCTCCACTTT; CDR3: CASTPTGLNNSPLHF
J: TRBJ1-2; V: TRBV6-6; size: NA; D: NA; DNA: TGTGCCAGCAGTCAGGATAACTATGGCTACACCTTC; CDR3: CASSQDNYGYTF
J: TRBJ2-1; V: TRBV5-1; size: NA; D: NA; DNA: TGCGCCAGCAGTTTCAGACTAGACTACAATGAGCAGTTCTTC; CDR3: CASSFRLDYNEQFF
J: TRBJ1-1; V: TRBV4-1; size: NA; D: NA; DNA: TGCGCCAGCAGCCAAGTCCCAGGGCCTAACACTGAAGCTTTCTTT; CDR3: CASSQVPGPNTEAFF
J: TRBJ1-3; V: TRBV19; size: NA; D: TRBD1; DNA: TGTGCCAGTACCCGGGACAGTACTGGAAACACCATATATTTT; CDR3: CASTRDSTGNTIYF
J: TRBJ2-2; V: TRBV29-1; size: few; D: TRBD2; DNA: TGCAGCGTGGAAGAGGGGACTAGCGGGGTGGACGGGGAGCTGTTTTTT; CDR3: CSVEEGTSGVDGELFF
J: TRBJ1-4; V: TRBV27; size: NA; D: NA; DNA: TGTGCCAGCACGCGCAAGATGGGCGAAAAACTGTTTTTT; CDR3: CASTRKMGEKLFF
J: TRBJ1-1; V: TRBV7-2; size: NA; D: NA; DNA: TGTGCCAGCAGCTTAGATGGACAGAGGGGTGAAGCTTTCTTT; CDR3: CASSLDGQRGEAFF
J: TRBJ2-1; V: TRBV6-6; size: NA; D: TRBD2; DNA: TGTGCCAGCAGTTCTAGCGGGGGGCCCCAGTTCTTC; CDR3: CASSSSGGPQFF
J: TRBJ1-2; V: TRBV7-2; size: NA; D: TRBD1; DNA: TGTGCCAGCAGCCCCGACAGGGGAAGGGTTAACTATGGCTACACCTTC; CDR3: CASSPDRGRVNYGYTF
J: TRBJ1-5; V: TRBV15; size: NA; D: TRBD1; DNA: TGTGCCACCAGCCGGACAGGGGGCCTTCAGCCCCAGCATTTT; CDR3: CATSRTGGLQPQHF
J: TRBJ1-2; V: TRBV6-1; size: NA; D: TRBD1; DNA: TGTGCCAGCAGTGAATCCGGGACAGCCTTCGTCCCATTTTATGGCTACACCTTC; CDR3: CASSESGTAFVPFYGYTF
J: TRBJ2-5; V: TRBV6-1; size: NA; D: NA; DNA: TGTGCCAGCAGTGAAGCGAGTATAGGGAGAGAGACCCAGTACTTC; CDR3: CASSEASIGRETQYF
J: TRBJ1-2; V: TRBV29-1; size: NA; D: NA; DNA: TGCAGCGCCCAAGGGGGGGCGAGTGGCTACACCTTC; CDR3: CSAQGGASGYTF
J: TRBJ2-1; V: TRBV5-4; size: once; D: TRBD1; DNA: TGTGCCAGCAGCTTGGAAGGGACAGGGAGGAATGAGCAGTTCTTC; CDR3: CASSLEGTGRNEQFF
J: TRBJ2-2; V: TRBV27; size: NA; D: TRBD1; DNA: TGTGCCAGCAGCCCTACACAGGGGTTAGGGCCCGGGGAGCTGTTTTTT; CDR3: CASSPTQGLGPGELFF
J: TRBJ1-2; V: TRBV2; size: NA; D: NA; DNA: TGTGCCAGCTCCCTGGGAGGGCCTAACTATGGCTACACCTTC; CDR3: CASSLGGPNYGYTF
J: TRBJ1-1; V: TRBV9; size: few; D: TRBD1; DNA: TGTGCCAGCAGTCGACAGGGGAACACTGAAGCTTTCTTT; CDR3: CASSRQGNTEAFF
J: TRBJ2-2; V: TRBV19; size: NA; D: TRBD2; DNA: TGTGCCAGTAGTAAGACTAGCGGGGGGAACACCGGGGAGCTGTTTTTT; CDR3: CASSKTSGGNTGELFF